The present T cell receptor beta chain was sequenced within a study of blood T cell repertoires in COVID-19. As handled by the study authors: Cell counts per sample came from amplifying reference gene primers. Profiled with immunoSEQ multiplex PCR; TCRdb holds only in-frame clones, not every one. That table furnishes V, J and clone size, whereas the DNA furnished D and trimming. The sample contains just under 65,000 clones, about three quarters of which appear only once. CDR1 and CDR2 from the germline V gene are MNHEY and SMNVEV (reference sequence). This CDR3 contains 14 residues. V lost 6 bases and J 2 bases, leaving 12 bases between the germline ends.

This sequence originates from a woman older than 75 with acute or convalescent COVID-19. The gene calls are TRBV27 and TRBJ2-3, with a possible D match to TRBD1 (5 bases). The sample was peripheral blood. The CDR3 bases are TGTGCCAGCAGGAATACAGGATTCACAGATACGCAGTATTTT. It encodes CASRNTGFTDTQYF.